This T cell receptor (beta chain) appears in the sequencing data of a study of T cells in Graves' hyperthyroidism and ophthalmopathy. TCR beta CDR3 regions were amplified from RNA. A set of HTBI primers served as the primers for a first-round RT-PCR of the TCR CDR3. In TCRdb, the multiplex PCR reads were re-called with MiXCR into one record per CDR3 protein. The sample lists 250,000 to 300,000 distinct CDR3 sequences, 10% to 15% occurring once. The CDR3 consists of 12 residues. CDR1 and CDR2 from the germline V gene are SQVTM and ANQGSEA. Trimming cost V 3 bases and J 5 bases, with 10 bases left between them. Concerning this clonotype itself: Its antigen is currently unknown.

Hyperthyroidism was newly diagnosed in patients aged 18 to 65 (duration under 2 months). Blood sampling occurred at first hyperthyroidism diagnosis, ahead of any ophthalmopathy symptoms. Out of approximately 10 ml of fresh peripheral blood came the PBMCs. General study points: Blood shared most expanded thyroid clonotypes above 0.001.

The J gene is TRBJ2-5, the V gene TRBV29-1; D is unclear. The sample comprised blood. The clonotype originates from a woman between 25 and 40 years old with Graves' hyperthyroidism that later progressed to Graves' ophthalmopathy. CDR3 nucleotide sequence: TGCAGCGTTGACAGCAGGCACGAGACCCAGTACTTC. This gives the protein CSVDSRHETQYF.